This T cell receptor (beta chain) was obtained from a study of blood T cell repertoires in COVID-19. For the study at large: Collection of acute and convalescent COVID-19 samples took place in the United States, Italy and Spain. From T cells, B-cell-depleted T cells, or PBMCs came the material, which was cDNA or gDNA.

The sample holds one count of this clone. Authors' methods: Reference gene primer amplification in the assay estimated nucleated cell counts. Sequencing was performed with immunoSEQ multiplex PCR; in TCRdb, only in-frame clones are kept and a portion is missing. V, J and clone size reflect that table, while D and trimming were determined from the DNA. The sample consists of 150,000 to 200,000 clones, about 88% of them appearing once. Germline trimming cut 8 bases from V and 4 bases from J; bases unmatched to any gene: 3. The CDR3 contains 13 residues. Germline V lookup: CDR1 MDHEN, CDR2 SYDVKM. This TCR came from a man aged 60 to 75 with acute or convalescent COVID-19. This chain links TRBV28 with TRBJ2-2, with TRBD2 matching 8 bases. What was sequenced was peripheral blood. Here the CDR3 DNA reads TGTGCCAGCCGGAGCGGGGGCACCGGGGAGCTGTTTTTT. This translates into CASRSGGTGELFF.